This T cell receptor (beta chain) was profiled in a study of circulating CD8 cells and anti-PD-1 response in melanoma. The overall study: Nivolumab was given intravenously at 3 mg/kg every 2 weeks.

Whole-study results and caveats: Under 8% of TRB clonotypes were shared between subsets at M1. Experiments were generally run without replicates.

The germline V gene has CDR1 DFQATT and CDR2 SNEGSKA (reference sequence). CDR3 size: 13 residues. Using approximately 15 ng of total RNA, TCR libraries were made with the QIAseq Immune Repertoire TCR panel. TCRdb re-analysed the reads in MiXCR, keeping a single row per CDR3 protein. The sample carries hundreds of distinct CDR3 sequences, around 8% recorded once. This clonotype ranks as medium-sized. What it binds is not known. From live CD3+CD8+TCRalphabeta+ cells, four PD-1 and/or TIGIT subsets were sorted. The chain joins TRBV20-1 to TRBJ2-7, with D possibly being TRBD1 or TRBD2 (5 bases each). Sequenced material: CD8+ T cells from PBMCs, taken at baseline or after one month of anti-PD-1 therapy (not recorded which). The receptor's source is a human donor with melanoma. Written as DNA, the CDR3 is TGCAGCGCGGACTCCTCAGGGTCCTACGAGCAGTACTTC. Translated, it gives CSADSSGSYEQYF.